A selection of T cell receptor beta chains follows, all from one sample in a study of graft-versus-host responses after intestinal transplantation. Sequenced by immunoSEQ multiplex PCR; TCRdb stores in-frame clones only, minus some. The profile shows under 9,000 clones, around 72% of them singletons. Sample: ileum tissue, taken 494 days after intestinal transplant. These receptors originate from a human patient who received an intestinal transplant, so some T cells may come from the graft donor. Each CDR3 is given with its conserved first and last residue. A D gene is named only where the DNA matches it firmly. Some rows have no size entry. The others give once, few or many, or a class for an expanded clone.

TRBJ2-4 TRBD1 NA TRBV10-2 CASSEDRGGAKNIQYF TGCGCCAGCAGTGAGGACAGGGGGGGAGCCAAAAACATTCAGTACTTC
TRBJ2-3 TRBD1 NA TRBV2 CASSPQGLSTDTQYF TGTGCCAGCAGTCCACAGGGGTTAAGCACAGATACGCAGTATTTT
TRBJ2-6 NA NA TRBV5-8 CASSSSYKGYKSRANVLTF TGTGCCAGCAGCAGTTCTTACAAAGGTTACAAAAGTCGGGCCAACGTCCTGACTTTC
TRBJ1-6 NA NA TRBV25-1 CASSTYNSPLHF TGTGCCAGCAGTACTTATAATTCACCCCTCCACTTT
TRBJ2-1 NA NA TRBV15 CATSRDLWGNEQFF TGTGCCACCAGCAGAGATTTATGGGGCAATGAGCAGTTCTTC
TRBJ2-3 TRBD2 few TRBV30 CAWGRASTDTQYF TGTGCCTGGGGGAGGGCTAGCACAGATACGCAGTATTTT
TRBJ1-2 NA NA TRBV30 CAWNTVVYGYTF TGTGCCTGGAACACGGTTGTCTATGGCTACACCTTC
TRBJ2-7 NA few TRBV15 CATSRGSAGSYEQYF TGTGCCACCAGCAGAGGGTCGGCAGGGAGCTACGAGCAGTACTTC
TRBJ2-5 NA once TRBV13 CASSRIYQETQYF TGTGCCAGCAGCCGGATATACCAAGAGACCCAGTACTTC
TRBJ1-2 NA NA TRBV5-5 CASSLVNWGLHGYTF TGTGCCAGCAGCTTGGTGAATTGGGGTCTGCATGGCTACACCTTC
TRBJ2-1 NA NA TRBV11-2 CASSPGVFAANNEQFF TGTGCCAGCAGCCCTGGGGTCTTTGCGGCCAACAATGAGCAGTTCTTC
TRBJ1-3 NA NA TRBV6-5 CASIRREPHTIYF TGTGCCAGCATAAGACGCGAGCCACACACCATATATTTT
TRBJ2-1 NA NA TRBV7-9 CASRVGGSSYNEQFF TGTGCCAGCAGGGTTGGGGGAAGCTCCTACAATGAGCAGTTCTTC
TRBJ1-2 TRBD1 NA TRBV27 CASSTGGYGYTF TGTGCCAGTTCTACAGGGGGCTATGGCTACACCTTC
TRBJ2-1 TRBD2 NA TRBV2 CASSGDGGLIYEQFF TGTGCCAGCAGCGGTGACGGGGGGTTGATCTATGAGCAGTTCTTC
TRBJ2-7 NA NA TRBV5-1 CASMQQTSSYEQYF TGCGCCAGCATGCAGCAAACTAGCTCCTACGAGCAGTACTTC
TRBJ2-2 TRBD1 NA TRBV6-1 CASSEQGAGTGELFF TGTGCCAGCAGTGAACAGGGGGCGGGGACCGGGGAGCTGTTTTTT
TRBJ1-1 NA NA TRBV5-1 CASSLVGGVTEAFF TGCGCCAGCAGCTTGGTGGGGGGAGTGACTGAAGCTTTCTTT
TRBJ2-1 NA NA TRBV9 CASSDPSKGAYNEQFF TGTGCCAGCAGCGACCCCTCTAAGGGGGCCTACAATGAGCAGTTCTTC
TRBJ2-2 NA NA TRBV12-5 CASGLSQVGKELFF TGTGCTAGTGGTTTAAGCCAGGTAGGGAAGGAGCTGTTTTTT
TRBJ2-7 TRBD1 NA TRBV29-1 CSVWDRTYEQYF TGCAGCGTTTGGGACAGGACTTACGAGCAGTACTTC
TRBJ2-4 NA NA TRBV6-6 CASSYSWTAKNIQYF TGTGCCAGCAGTTACTCTTGGACGGCCAAAAACATTCAGTACTTC
TRBJ2-1 NA few TRBV29-1 CSVEDMRNEQFF TGCAGCGTTGAAGATATGAGGAATGAGCAGTTCTTC
TRBJ2-6 NA once TRBV15 CATSRVGGGANVLTF TGTGCCACCAGCAGAGTTGGAGGGGGGGCCAACGTCCTGACTTTC
TRBJ2-7 NA NA TRBV6-1 CASSRSYEQYF TGTGCCAGCAGCCGATCGTACGAGCAGTACTTC
TRBJ2-1 NA few TRBV11-3 CASSPQRQTYNEQFF TGTGCCAGCAGCCCACAGCGGCAAACCTACAATGAGCAGTTCTTC
TRBJ2-7 TRBD2 NA TRBV9 CASSPGLVTAEQYF TGTGCCAGCAGCCCGGGACTAGTAACCGCCGAGCAGTACTTC
TRBJ1-2 NA NA TRBV19 CASTNSNYGYTF TGTGCCAGTACTAACAGTAACTATGGCTACACCTTC
TRBJ2-5 TRBD1 NA TRBV6-6 CASSYSTGRQETQYF TGTGCCAGCAGTTACTCGACAGGGCGGCAAGAGACCCAGTACTTC
TRBJ2-1 NA NA TRBV5-1 CASSFDRLGAEQFF TGCGCCAGCAGCTTTGACAGGTTGGGGGCTGAGCAGTTCTTC
TRBJ1-4 NA NA TRBV5-6 CASSLLRGVKLFF TGTGCCAGCAGCTTGTTGAGAGGGGTAAAACTGTTTTTT
TRBJ2-5 TRBD2 NA TRBV11-1 CASSLSPREVQETQYF TGTGCCAGCAGCTTATCCCCACGGGAGGTTCAAGAGACCCAGTACTTC
TRBJ2-2 NA NA TRBV6-1 CASSEIPNTGELFF TGTGCCAGCAGTGAAATTCCGAACACCGGGGAGCTGTTTTTT
TRBJ2-7 TRBD2 few TRBV6-6 CASSLDGGGYEQYF TGTGCCAGCAGTCTGGATGGGGGAGGGTACGAGCAGTACTTC
TRBJ2-1 TRBD2 NA TRBV28 CASSLLAGVNEQFF TGTGCCAGCAGTTTGCTAGCGGGAGTAAATGAGCAGTTCTTC
TRBJ2-3 TRBD2 NA TRBV6-6 CASSYSGSAGSTQYF TGTGCCAGCAGTTACTCCGGGTCAGCGGGAAGTACGCAGTATTTT
TRBJ2-7 NA NA TRBV18 CASSPPPQPPYEQYF TGTGCCAGCTCACCACCCCCCCAGCCCCCCTACGAGCAGTACTTC
TRBJ2-3 NA NA TRBV6-4 CASSPGLSTDTQYF TGTGCCAGCAGTCCCGGACTGAGCACAGATACGCAGTATTTT
TRBJ2-1 NA NA TRBV6-5 CASTPSGQAQQFF TGTGCCAGCACCCCATCCGGCCAGGCTCAGCAGTTCTTC
TRBJ2-7 NA NA TRBV5-4 CASSGSSYEQYF TGTGCCAGCAGCGGAAGCTCCTACGAGCAGTACTTC
TRBJ1-1 NA NA TRBV27 CASSLTLLNTEAFF TGTGCCAGCAGTTTAACTCTGCTGAACACTGAAGCTTTCTTT
TRBJ2-5 NA once TRBV5-4 CASSFPQQETQYF TGTGCCAGCAGCTTCCCACAGCAAGAGACCCAGTACTTC
TRBJ2-7 TRBD2 few TRBV6-1 CASSAQSGSSYEQYF TGTGCCAGCAGTGCCCAGAGCGGGAGCTCCTACGAGCAGTACTTC
TRBJ1-1 TRBD1 NA TRBV30 CAWWARDSQVNTEAFF TGTGCCTGGTGGGCCCGGGACAGCCAAGTGAACACTGAAGCTTTCTTT
TRBJ2-7 NA few TRBV2 CASSFDTYYEQYF TGTGCCAGCAGTTTCGACACATACTACGAGCAGTACTTC
TRBJ2-1 NA NA TRBV5-1 CASSFGGPVNEQFF TGCGCCAGCAGCTTTGGTGGACCCGTTAATGAGCAGTTCTTC
TRBJ1-4 TRBD1 NA TRBV13 CASSTGGTGWKKLFF TGTGCCAGCAGCACAGGTGGGACAGGATGGAAAAAACTGTTTTTT
TRBJ1-3 NA few TRBV28 CASSLYSGNTIYF TGTGCCAGCAGTCTTTACTCTGGAAACACCATATATTTT
TRBJ2-1 TRBD2 NA TRBV7-6 CASSFPSGNRNEQFF TGTGCCAGCAGCTTCCCAAGCGGGAACCGTAATGAGCAGTTCTTC
TRBJ2-3 TRBD2 NA TRBV2 CASSGLAGGTDTQYF TGTGCCAGCAGTGGTCTAGCGGGAGGAACAGATACGCAGTATTTT
TRBJ1-2 TRBD1 few TRBV6-5 CASGTGDGYTF TGTGCCAGCGGTACAGGGGACGGCTACACCTTC
TRBJ2-1 NA NA TRBV5-6 CASSLIGFNEQFF TGTGCCAGCAGCTTGATAGGGTTCAATGAGCAGTTCTTC
TRBJ2-1 TRBD2 NA TRBV6-1 CASSAGTSGSDEQFF TGTGCCAGCAGTGCCGGGACTAGCGGGAGCGATGAGCAGTTCTTC
TRBJ1-2 NA NA TRBV5-4 CASSRRSGSYGYTF TGTGCCAGCAGCCGAAGGTCGGGCTCTTATGGCTACACCTTC
TRBJ2-7 TRBD2 medium-sized TRBV7-8 CASSLGVAGEQYF TGTGCCAGCAGCTTAGGGGTAGCGGGCGAGCAGTACTTC
TRBJ1-1 NA NA TRBV5-1 CASSPGGQIPSQAFF TGCGCCAGCAGCCCCGGAGGGCAGATCCCTTCTCAGGCTTTCTTT
TRBJ2-2 NA once TRBV19 CASFDSGGELFF TGTGCCAGTTTTGATAGCGGCGGGGAGCTGTTTTTT